The 26 T cell receptor beta chains in this list originate from one sample, sequenced in a study of T cell responses to AZD1222 COVID-19 vaccine. Produced via immunoSEQ multiplex PCR; TCRdb's table is partial and in-frame only. This sample has about 160,000 clones, with around nine tenths found just once. The sample here was peripheral blood, taken 28 days after the second AZD1222 dose. These receptors were collected from an adult who received the AZD1222 COVID-19 vaccine.

The chain uses TRBV15 and TRBJ2-7; TRBD2 matches 13 bases. Germline assignment: CDR1 LNHNV and CDR2 YYDKDF (reference sequence). With V trimmed by 1 base and J by 4 bases, 1 base remained unmatched. This CDR3 has 15 residues. The CDR3 loop is CATSRGTSGSYEQYF. The DNA of the CDR3 is TGTGCCACCAGCAGAGGGACTAGCGGGAGTTACGAGCAGTACTTC.

The CDR3 loop reads CARRTSGSYNEQFF. As DNA, the CDR3 is TGTGCCAGGAGGACTAGCGGTTCCTACAATGAGCAGTTCTTC. The V and J genes are TRBV11-3 and TRBJ2-1; the match to TRBD2 covers 10 bases. The CDR3 is 14 amino acids. With V trimmed by 9 bases and J by 1 base, 3 bases remained unmatched. Germline V gives CDR1 SGHNT, CDR2 YENEEA.

For the CDR3, the DNA is TGTGCCAGTAGTATGGCAGGCAGGGTAGGGGGCTACACCTTC. It codes for CASSMAGRVGGYTF. V and J are TRBV19 and TRBJ1-2; D perhaps matches TRBD1 (5 bases). V lost 3 bases and J 8 bases, leaving 16 bases between the germline ends. The CDR3 length is 14 residues. CDR1 and CDR2 (germline): LNHDA, SQIVND (reference sequence). The whole variable domain, filled in from reference TRBV19 and TRBJ1-2, reads DGGITQSPKYLFRKEGQNVTLSCEQNLNHDAMYWYRQDPGQGLRLIYYSQIVNDFQKGDIAEGYSVSREKKESFPLTVTSAQKNPTAFYLCASSMAGRVGGYTFGSGTRLTVV.

The chain employs TRBV10-1 and TRBJ2-1, with a tentative D call TRBD1 (5 bases). With 5 bases removed from V and 7 bases from J, the gap between germline ends came to 9 bases. Looked up from germline, CDR1 is WNHNN and CDR2 is SYGVQD (reference sequence). The CDR3 is made up of 12 amino acids. CDR3 sequence (DNA): TGCGCCAGCAGTATGACAGAAAATGAGCAGTTCTTC. It is translated as CASSMTENEQFF.

This clone was counted once. This sequence joins TRBV18 and TRBJ1-3; the D gene is possibly TRBD1 (5 bases). From germline, CDR1 is KGHSH and CDR2 LQKENI. Trimming pared 3 bases from V and 2 bases from J, leaving 11 bases between. The CDR3 has 15 residues. CDR3 region: CASSPRGPPGNTIYF. CDR3 in DNA: TGTGCCAGCTCACCGAGGGGTCCCCCTGGAAACACCATATATTTT.

V usage is TRBV15 and J usage is TRBJ1-3; 10 bases line up with TRBD1. V trimming: 3 bases; J trimming: 0 bases; junction bases outside the gene matches: 5. The length of the CDR3 is 17 residues. Germline V gene data show CDR1 as LNHNV and CDR2 as YYDKDF (reference sequence). CDR3 sequence: CATSSDRGHSSGNTIYF. The CDR3 DNA sequence: TGTGCCACCAGCAGCGACAGGGGGCATAGCTCTGGAAACACCATATATTTT.

As DNA, the CDR3 is TGTGCCAGCAGCCAAGAGCCGGGACAGCGAGCCTACGAGCAGTACTTC. Its protein product is CASSQEPGQRAYEQYF. This rearrangement joins TRBV3-1 (or the pseudogene TRBV3-2) to TRBJ2-7; 7 bases map to TRBD1. Germline V gene lookup returns CDR1 LGHDT and CDR2 YNNKEL (reference sequence). CDR3 length: 16 amino acids. The junction had 7 bases not matched to a gene; V was cut back by 0 bases and J by 2 bases.

V usage is TRBV29-1 and J usage is TRBJ2-7, with a weak D call TRBD2 (6 bases). Per the germline V gene, CDR1 is SQVTM and CDR2 is ANQGSEA. This CDR3 has 15 amino acids. V was trimmed by 3 bases and J by 2 bases, leaving 17 bases between them. The CDR3 bases are TGCAGCGTTGAGTCCGATGCGGAGGGGACCTACGAGCAGTACTTC. Translated: CSVESDAEGTYEQYF.

V is TRBV14 and J is TRBJ2-7, with 11 positions matching TRBD1. The CDR3 runs 15 residues. The V gene's germline CDR1 is SGHDN and CDR2 FVKESK. The V and J ends lost 3 bases and 6 bases, in that order; junction bases with no gene match: 7. The CDR3: CASSHLLGQGGEQYF. CDR3 bases: TGTGCCAGCAGCCACCTCTTGGGACAGGGGGGCGAGCAGTACTTC.

The chain has TRBV27 and TRBJ2-1; weak D call: TRBD2 (7 bases). The V gene's germline CDR1 is MNHEY and CDR2 SMNVEV (reference sequence). The CDR3 loop spans 14 amino acids. Trimming took 4 bases from V and 7 from J, leaving 14 bases between them. CDR3 bases: TGTGCCAGCAGTTCACAGGGAGGGGGGAATGAGCAGTTCTTC. Its translation is CASSSQGGGNEQFF.

The chain carries TRBV14 and TRBJ2-7, with 13 bases matching TRBD2. Looked up from germline, CDR1 is SGHDN and CDR2 is FVKESK. J gave up 3 bases and V 4 bases, and 3 bases lay outside the gene matches. The CDR3 extends over 15 amino acids. In DNA, the CDR3 is TGTGCCAGCAGCCTAGGACTAGCGGGAGTCTACGAGCAGTACTTC. Translation gives CASSLGLAGVYEQYF.

The chain carries TRBV7-9 and TRBJ1-5; D perhaps matches TRBD1 (6 bases). V was trimmed by 4 bases and J by 5 bases, leaving 12 bases between them. Germline loops: CDR1 SEHNR, CDR2 FQNEAQ (reference sequence). The CDR3 runs 14 residues. This CDR3 reads CASSSGTFDQPQHF. CDR3 in DNA: TGTGCCAGCAGCTCCGGGACATTCGATCAGCCCCAGCATTTT.

The chain is built from TRBV4-2 and TRBJ2-3, with 11 positions matching TRBD2. With 0 bases clipped from V and 0 bases from J, the junction kept 11 bases outside the gene matches. CDR1 is LGHNA and CDR2 is YNFKEQ in the germline V gene. CDR3 length equals 20 residues. CDR3 amino acids: CASSQDLRVAGGMSTDTQYF. CDR3 sequence (DNA): TGTGCCAGCAGCCAAGATCTACGGGTAGCGGGAGGGATGAGCACAGATACGCAGTATTTT.

This sequence joins TRBV5-1 and TRBJ2-3, with unresolved D. CDR3 length equals 15 residues. Germline V gene data show CDR1 as SGHRS and CDR2 as YFSETQ. Trimming took off 0 bases at V and 2 bases at J, with 10 bases between the two ends. The CDR3 here is CASSLGRSFTDTQYF. The CDR3 coding sequence is TGCGCCAGCAGCTTGGGTCGTTCCTTCACAGATACGCAGTATTTT.

This chain connects TRBV7-9 to TRBJ2-5; 7 bases fit TRBD2. Per the germline V gene, CDR1 is SEHNR and CDR2 is FQNEAQ (reference sequence). This CDR3 region has 14 residues. V dropped 5 bases and J dropped 4; count of bases not matched to a gene: 7. CDR3 loop: CASSTEGGGETQYF. The CDR3 DNA reads TGTGCCAGCAGCACGGAGGGCGGGGGAGAGACCCAGTACTTC.

CDR3 bases: TGTGCCAGCAGTGAATATTGGGAGGGGTCACCCCTCCACTTT. Protein: CASSEYWEGSPLHF. The rearrangement uses TRBV25-1 and TRBJ1-6; TRBD1 might be the D (5 bases). Trimming removed 0 bases from V and 10 bases from J, with 10 bases in between. Germline CDR1 reads MGHDK; CDR2 reads SYGVNS. The CDR3 sequence is 14 residues long.

CDR3 sequence reads: CAWSGTRTGFAAFF. CDR3 DNA: TGTGCCTGGAGCGGGACAAGAACAGGGTTTGCGGCTTTCTTT. The chain employs TRBV30 and TRBJ1-1; possibly TRBD1 for D (6 bases). Germline V gives CDR1 GTSNPN, CDR2 SVGIG (reference sequence). Trimming took off 3 bases at V and 11 bases at J, with 22 bases between the two ends. The length of the CDR3 is 14 residues. The full variable domain, with the rest looked up from reference TRBV30 and TRBJ1-1, is SQTIHQWPATLVQPVGSPLSLECTVEGTSNPNLYWYRQAAGRGLQLLFYSVGIGQISSEVPQNLSASRPQDRQFILSSKKLLLSDSGFYLCAWSGTRTGFAAFFGQGTRLTVV.

The rearrangement links TRBV19 to TRBJ1-1; a possible D gene is TRBD1 (5 bases). The CDR3 is 12 amino acids. Germline CDR1 and CDR2: LNHDA and SQIVND (reference sequence). Trimming shortened V by 1 base and J by 6 bases, and 6 bases separated the two germline ends. CDR3 coding DNA: TGTGCCAGTAGTATAGGGGGGTCTGAAGCTTTCTTT. This codes for CASSIGGSEAFF.

The genes are TRBV2 and TRBJ2-1, with D perhaps given as TRBD1 or TRBD2 (5 bases each). The V end lost 3 bases, the J end lost 12 bases, and 18 bases lay between the germline ends. The CDR3 has 14 residues. Germline V gives CDR1 SNHLY, CDR2 FYNNEI. This CDR3 is CASSDDAGTPMQFF. DNA of the CDR3: TGTGCCAGCAGTGATGACGCCGGGACGCCAATGCAGTTCTTC.

The CDR3 protein is CASSQGSQFYEQYF. The DNA of the CDR3 is TGCGCCAGCAGCCAAGGCAGCCAGTTCTACGAGCAGTACTTC. The chain joins TRBV4-1 to TRBJ2-7; D is unresolved. CDR3 size: 14 residues. Germline lookup yields CDR1 MGHRA and CDR2 YSYEKL. The germline V and J ends were trimmed by 1 base and 3 bases, with 10 bases remaining between them.

The chain employs TRBV2 and TRBJ1-1, with no clear D. The CDR3 runs 11 residues. Germline-derived CDR1 and CDR2 are SNHLY and FYNNEI. Trimming pared 5 bases from V and 9 bases from J, leaving 10 bases between. The CDR3 protein is CASSSIDKAFF. In DNA form, the CDR3 reads TGTGCCAGCAGTTCCATTGACAAAGCTTTCTTT. Drawing the rest from reference TRBV2 and TRBJ1-1, the complete variable domain is EPEVTQTPSHQVTQMGQEVILRCVPISNHLYFYWYRQILGQKVEFLVSFYNNEISEKSEIFDDQFSVERPDGSNFTLKIRSTKLEDSAMYFCASSSIDKAFFGQGTRLTVV.

The rearrangement links TRBV7-8 to TRBJ2-2, with D perhaps matching TRBD1 or TRBD2 (5 bases each). The V end was cut by 5 bases, the J end by 6 bases, with 10 bases between. Looked up from germline, CDR1 is SGHVS and CDR2 is FQNEAQ. CDR3 length equals 13 residues. The CDR3, as DNA: TGTGCCAGCAGCCCCCCGGGACCCGGGGAGCTGTTTTTT. Amino acids: CASSPPGPGELFF. Full variable domain (rest looked up from reference TRBV7-8 and TRBJ2-2): GAGVSQSPRYKVAKRGQDVALRCDPISGHVSLFWYQQALGQGPEFLTYFQNEAQLDKSGLPSDRFFAERPEGSVSTLKIQRTQQEDSAVYLCASSPPGPGELFFGEGSRLTVL.

CDR3 nucleotide sequence: TGCGCCAGCAAGGCTTCCCTTACAAGAGATAATGAAAAACTGTTTTTT. It yields the protein CASKASLTRDNEKLFF. J is TRBJ1-4 and V is TRBV10-2; D gene unclear. Germline-derived CDR1 and CDR2 are WSHSY and SAAADI. The CDR3 is made up of 16 amino acids. V was shortened by 7 bases and J by 4 bases, with 19 bases between the two germline ends.

The chain recombines TRBV6-1 with TRBJ1-2; unclear D gene. The V end lost 3 bases, the J end lost 4 bases, and 6 bases lay between the germline ends. Germline V CDR1 and CDR2: MNHNS, SASEGT. The CDR3 has 12 residues. The CDR3 region has the DNA TGTGCCAGCAGTGAGGTGGGCTATGGCTACACCTTC. It codes for CASSEVGYGYTF.

The rearrangement links TRBV4-1 to TRBJ1-1; D not resolved. Germline CDR1 reads MGHRA; CDR2 reads YSYEKL. CDR3 length: 13 residues. With 8 bases removed from V and 3 bases from J, the gap between germline ends came to 13 bases. The CDR3, as DNA: TGCGCCAGCTTCGGATCGTCTCACACTGAAGCTTTCTTT. Encoded protein: CASFGSSHTEAFF.

The chain has TRBV24-1 and TRBJ2-1, with 11 bases matching TRBD2. The CDR3 length is 13 residues. Germline V gene lookup returns CDR1 KGHDR and CDR2 SFDVKD. With V trimmed by 9 bases and J by 4 bases, 1 base remained unmatched. The CDR3 here is CATGTSGYNEQFF. As DNA, the CDR3 is TGTGCCACCGGGACTAGCGGATACAATGAGCAGTTCTTC.